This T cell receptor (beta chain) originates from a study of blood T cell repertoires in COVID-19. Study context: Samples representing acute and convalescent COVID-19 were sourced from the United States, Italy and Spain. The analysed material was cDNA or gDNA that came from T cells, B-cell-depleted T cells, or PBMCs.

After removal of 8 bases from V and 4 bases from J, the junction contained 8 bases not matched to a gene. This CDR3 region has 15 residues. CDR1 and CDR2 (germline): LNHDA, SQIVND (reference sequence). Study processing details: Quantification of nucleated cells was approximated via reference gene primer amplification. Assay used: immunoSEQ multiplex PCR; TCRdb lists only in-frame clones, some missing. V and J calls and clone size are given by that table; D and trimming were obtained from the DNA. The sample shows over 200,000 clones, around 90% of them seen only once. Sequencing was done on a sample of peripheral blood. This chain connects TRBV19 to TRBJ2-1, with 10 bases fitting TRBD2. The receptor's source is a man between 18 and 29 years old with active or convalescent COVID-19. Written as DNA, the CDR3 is TGTGCCAGTCGAAACCTGGGACTAGCGTACAATGAGCAGTTCTTC. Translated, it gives CASRNLGLAYNEQFF.